The 11 T cell receptor beta chains below were found in one sample sequenced in a study of blood T cell repertoires in COVID-19. Repertoires were generated with immunoSEQ multiplex PCR, while TCRdb's copy carries only in-frame clones and drops some. The sample shows 130,000 to 150,000 clones, approximately 84% of them seen only once. Material: peripheral blood. These receptors came from a woman aged 60-75 years with acute or convalescent COVID-19.

The genes are TRBV5-4 and TRBJ2-7, with 8 bases fitting TRBD1. The CDR3 sequence is 18 residues long. Germline V gene sequence: CDR1 SGHNT, CDR2 YYREEE (reference sequence). V lost 5 bases to trimming and J lost 2 bases; unmatched junction nucleotides: 18. The CDR3 spells CASRFGRNRDRLAYEQYF. The CDR3 nucleotides read TGTGCCAGCAGGTTCGGCCGAAACCGGGACAGGTTGGCCTACGAGCAGTACTTC.

On this clone: Germline is not matched at one junction end, which may reflect a read error. The rearrangement joins TRBV7-7 to TRBJ1-5; 7 bases match TRBD1. The germline gives CDR1 SSHAT, CDR2 FNYEAQ (reference sequence). The CDR3 spans 18 residues. The DNA of the CDR3 is TGTGCTAGCAGCTTACCGGGACAGACTTTTTATAGCAATCAGCCCCAGCATTTT. It specifies CASSLPGQTFYSNQPQHF.

This chain links TRBV7-8 with TRBJ2-6, with no clear D. Trimming removed 6 bases at V and 2 bases at J, with 8 bases between. CDR1 and CDR2 from the germline V gene are SGHVS and FQNEAQ. CDR3 size: 14 residues. The CDR3 sequence: CASRRVTGANVLTF. CDR3 nucleotides: TGTGCCAGCAGACGGGTCACTGGGGCCAACGTCCTGACTTTC.

V is TRBV21-1 and J is TRBJ2-1; the table gives TRBD1 as D, unverified against the DNA. TRBV21-1 is listed as a pseudogene. The CDR3 is made up of 14 amino acids. For the CDR3, the DNA is TGTGCCAGCAGCAACCCCAGTACCTACAATGAGCAGTTCTTC. It codes for CASSNPSTYNEQFF.

V and J are TRBV27 and TRBJ2-7; D remains ambiguous. CDR1 and CDR2 (germline): MNHEY, SMNVEV (reference sequence). V was shortened by 7 bases and J by 0 bases, with 7 bases between the two germline ends. The CDR3 length is 12 residues. CDR3 bases: TGTGCCAGCACCGGGTCCTCCTACGAGCAGTACTTC. Amino acids: CASTGSSYEQYF.

The CDR3 loop reads CASSLSPGQANYGYTF. The CDR3 bases are TGTGCCAGCAGCTTATCCCCGGGACAGGCGAACTATGGCTACACCTTC. The chain employs TRBV7-2 and TRBJ1-2; the match to TRBD1 covers 8 bases. In germline, CDR1 is SGHTA, CDR2 FQGNSA. The V and J ends lost 2 bases and 2 bases, in that order; junction bases with no gene match: 7. The CDR3 covers 16 residues.

The genes are TRBV6-5 and TRBJ1-1; D remains unclear. The CDR3 has 13 residues. V was shortened by 8 bases and J by 2 bases, with 12 bases between the two germline ends. The germline gives CDR1 MNHEY, CDR2 SVGAGI. DNA of the CDR3: TGTGCCAGCCGTTCCTGGGCAAACACTGAAGCTTTCTTT. Translating it yields CASRSWANTEAFF.

The J gene is TRBJ1-6, the V gene TRBV6-6; D might be TRBD1 (6 bases). CDR3 length: 12 amino acids. CDR1 is MNHNY, CDR2 SVGAGI, per germline (reference sequence). With 6 bases removed from V and 13 bases from J, the gap between germline ends came to 13 bases. The CDR3 DNA sequence: TGTGCCAGCAGCGACCTAGGGGGTCCCCTCCACTTT. It codes for CASSDLGGPLHF.

J is TRBJ2-2 and V is TRBV11-3; unclear D gene. V dropped 1 base and J dropped 4 bases, with 10 bases sitting between them. CDR1 and CDR2 (germline): SGHNT, YENEEA. The CDR3 length is 15 residues. The CDR3 region is CASSLGSPGTGELFF. As DNA, the CDR3 is TGTGCCAGCAGCTTAGGTTCGCCGGGCACCGGGGAGCTGTTTTTT.

V usage is TRBV28 and J usage is TRBJ1-5; D call uncertain. The germline V and J ends were trimmed by 2 bases and 0 bases, with 2 bases remaining between them. This CDR3 contains 13 residues. Germline CDR1 is MDHEN and CDR2 is SYDVKM. CDR3 DNA: TGTGCCAGCAGTTTACGTAGCAATCAGCCCCAGCATTTT. Translating it yields CASSLRSNQPQHF.

J is TRBJ2-5 and V is TRBV6-5; 10 nucleotides agree with TRBD1. This CDR3 spans 15 amino acids. Germline values: CDR1 MNHEY, CDR2 SVGAGI. Trimming cost V 0 bases and J 5 bases; bases outside gene matches: 3. The DNA for the CDR3 is TGTGCCAGCAGTTACTCCGGGGACAGGGGTGAGACCCAGTACTTC. Its translation: CASSYSGDRGETQYF.